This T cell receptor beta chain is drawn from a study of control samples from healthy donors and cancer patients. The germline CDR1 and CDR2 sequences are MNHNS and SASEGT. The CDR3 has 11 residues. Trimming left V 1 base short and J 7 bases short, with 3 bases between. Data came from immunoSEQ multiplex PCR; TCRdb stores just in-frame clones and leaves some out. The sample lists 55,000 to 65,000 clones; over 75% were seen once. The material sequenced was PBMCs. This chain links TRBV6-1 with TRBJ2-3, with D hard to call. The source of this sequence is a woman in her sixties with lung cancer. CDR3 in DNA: TGTGCCAGCAGTGAAGTAAATACGCAGTATTTT. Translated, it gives CASSEVNTQYF.